Below are 5 T cell receptor beta chains sequenced from a single sample in a study of T-cell reconstitution after alpha-beta-depleted transplantation in children (dated by TCRdb to between 2015 and 2016). The treatment or condition tag for this specimen amounts to: allogeneic hematopoietic cell transplantation with graft depleted of TCRalphabeta T cells and CD19 B cells. Library creation used PCR. The instrument given in TCRdb is Illumina HiSeq 2500. Molecular barcoding was employed in the preparation of TCR libraries, with unique molecular identifiers being used to normalize TCRbeta repertoire quantification. The public sequencing data were trimmed at Q25 with fastp and processed into clonotypes with MiXCR by TCRdb, which kept only in-frame beta chains. Under each unique CDR3 protein, matching rows form one entry showing the most common genes and DNA. This sample gives 60,000 to 70,000 distinct CDR3 sequences in total; over 4.5% of them show up just once. The top ten hold about 20% of the sample.

The sample was PBMCs, mostly from graft donor cells, taken 180 days after TCRalphabeta/CD19-depleted stem cell transplant. The receptors were sampled from a boy under two years old who had a stem cell transplant for acute myeloid leukemia, so the T cells may come from the graft donor.

This clonotype was recorded at least ten times. The genes are TRBV12-3 or TRBV12-4 and TRBJ1-1; no clear D gene. This CDR3 is built from 11 residues. Trimming shortened V by 3 bases and J by 3 bases, and 2 bases separated the two germline ends. CDR3 sequence (DNA): TGTGCCAGCAGTTTCTACACTGAAGCTTTCTTT. Its protein product is CASSFYTEAFF.

This clonotype was observed many times. The chain employs TRBV24-1 and TRBJ2-2, with 7 bases fitting TRBD1. Germline V lookup: CDR1 KGHDR, CDR2 SFDVKD. Germline trimming cut 7 bases from V and 3 bases from J; bases unmatched to any gene: 7. This CDR3 has 15 residues. CDR3 residues: CATRDRQGDTGELFF. The CDR3 coding sequence is TGTGCCACCAGAGACCGACAGGGCGACACCGGGGAGCTGTTTTTT.

This clonotype was seen many times. This sequence joins TRBV5-1 and TRBJ2-2; tentatively, D is TRBD2 (6 bases). V was pared by 2 bases and J by 6 bases, with 11 bases between. The CDR3 contains 14 residues. Germline lookup yields CDR1 SGHRS and CDR2 YFSETQ. In nucleotides, the CDR3 is TGCGCCAGCAGCTTACGGGGGACCCCCGGGGAGCTGTTTTTT. Its protein is CASSLRGTPGELFF.

This clonotype was detected ten times or more. The chain couples TRBV5-1 to TRBJ2-6; D unresolved. CDR3 size: 16 residues. The V and J ends lost 6 bases and 0 bases respectively, with 13 bases between them. Germline V gene data show CDR1 as SGHRS and CDR2 as YFSETQ. The CDR3 coding sequence is TGCGCCAGCACCCTGGAAGGTCCCTCTGGGGCCAACGTCCTGACTTTC. Translated, it gives CASTLEGPSGANVLTF.

This clonotype was counted many times. The chain uses TRBV24-1 and TRBJ2-1, with D perhaps matching TRBD1 (8 bases). The V gene's germline CDR1 is KGHDR and CDR2 SFDVKD. V lost 1 base to trimming and J lost 10 bases, with 25 bases between them. This CDR3 has 18 residues. This CDR3 reads CATSDLGRGQGARQEQFF. In DNA, the CDR3 is TGTGCCACCAGTGATTTAGGGAGGGGGCAGGGGGCGCGTCAGGAGCAGTTCTTC.